This T cell receptor (beta chain) was found in a study of control samples from healthy donors and cancer patients. Clones were sequenced by immunoSEQ multiplex PCR, and TCRdb holds only the in-frame ones, with some missing. The top ten clones hold over 7.5% of a sample with 100,000 to 150,000 clones, roughly 84% of them seen once. Sequenced: blood. The receptor was isolated from a man aged 40-49 years in good health.

The CDR3 nucleotides are TGTGCCAGCAGTCCGGGACAGCATGCAACTAATGAAAAACTGTTTTTT. It encodes CASSPGQHATNEKLFF. The chain combines TRBV2 with TRBJ1-4, with 7 nucleotides matching TRBD1. The length of the CDR3 is 16 residues. V was clipped by 5 bases and J by 0 bases; unmatched bases: 6. CDR1 and CDR2 (germline): SNHLY, FYNNEI. Supplemented by reference TRBV2 and TRBJ1-4, the full variable domain reads EPEVTQTPSHQVTQMGQEVILRCVPISNHLYFYWYRQILGQKVEFLVSFYNNEISEKSEIFDDQFSVERPDGSNFTLKIRSTKLEDSAMYFCASSPGQHATNEKLFFGSGTQLSVL.